This TCR beta chain was sequenced during a study of T cells in localized non-small cell lung cancer (dated by TCRdb to 2018 to 2021). Background for the entire study: The study examined T cell repertoires in 200 to 300 patients with early-stage NSCLC and compared tumors with uninvolved tumor-adjacent lungs. The cohort comprised around 240 treatment-naïve NSCLC patients with resected, localized lung tumors. A mean age of roughly 66 years was recorded for the NSCLC patients, of whom roughly 130 were male and 95 to 110 were female. Results and caveats for the whole study, not just this receptor: Uninvolved tumor-adjacent lung showed the highest T cell clonality, higher than tumor, which suggests more focused antigenic responses in the uninvolved tumor-adjacent lung. A median of roughly 60 of the top 100 tumor clones turned up in the paired uninvolved adjacent lung, and roughly 28 of those clones also ranked among the top 100 of that same adjacent lung. Longer overall survival was associated with higher T cell density in blood, whereas shorter survival was associated with higher clonality in adjacent lung. Because the study design was exploratory, TCR variables were selected using unadjusted p-values without false-discovery rate correction. Because multi-region tumor sequencing was not performed, intratumor heterogeneity could not be ruled out.

Including cysteine and phenylalanine, the CDR3 has 13 amino acids. Only the CDR3 region is kept as DNA, spanning 39 bases read in frame from base 1. CDR1 and CDR2 are drawn from the germline V gene: SGHTA, FQGNSA. The V and J ends are trimmed by 5 bases and 5 bases, leaving 12 bases between them. At diagnosis, tumor, uninvolved tumor-adjacent lung and peripheral blood were collected and then preserved as a mix of FFPE and fresh-frozen material. For TCR repertoire profiling, the blood samples were analyzed as peripheral blood mononuclear cells. In regard to this clone: This receptor's antigen is unknown. No base quality values were provided; no much bigger clone lies one nucleotide off.

The immunoSEQ Assay was used to sequence TCR beta CDR3 regions from DNA. Processing in the source paper ran as follows. To compute T cell density, TCR beta template counts were normalized to usable DNA, which was estimated by amplifying housekeeping genes. Richness was estimated using the preseqR package, with extrapolation to 400,000 templates for PBMC samples and to 120,000 templates for tissue samples. Clonality was taken to be one minus Pielou's evenness. Differential abundance testing on productive amino-acid clonotypes, with a minimum total count of 5 and an alpha of 0.1, was used to identify tissue-enriched TCRs. The Jaccard Index and the Morisita Overlap Index were used to measure how much the repertoires overlapped between compartments. GLIPH grouped TCR beta CDR3s together with public tetramer-defined viral CDR3s, and a viral motif had to include at least three viral sequences and show V-gene enrichment. This is the immuneACCESS table as TCRdb keeps it, with only in-frame sequences that have V and J called. A part of the clones is gone; compared with another copy, unresolved V genes explain less than half, and the rest is unexplained. V, J and clone size reflect that table, while D and trimming were determined from the DNA. The sample table shows tens of thousands of clones, and more than 75% are seen once. The top ten clonotypes cover nearly 9.5% of the sample.

The sample here was peripheral blood, taken before any cancer treatment. The rearrangement combines TRBV7-2 with TRBJ2-5; TRBD1 is a weak D gene call, 5 bases matching. This receptor was identified in an older female donor with stage I lung adenocarcinoma. The bases read TGTGCCAGCAGCCTTAGGGGTGGGGAGACCCAGTACTTC. Translation gives CASSLRGGETQYF.